The 9 T cell receptor beta chains below all came from one sample that was sequenced in a study of T-cell reconstitution after alpha-beta-depleted transplantation in children. Unique molecular identifiers tagged the TCRbeta library. TCRdb re-derived calls from the PCR reads in MiXCR, one entry per CDR3 protein. Among about 70,000 distinct CDR3 sequences listed, about a tenth were seen once. The material was PBMCs, obtained before TCRalphabeta/CD19-depleted stem cell transplant. The source of these receptors is a boy between 10 and 17 years old with acute myeloid leukemia, due to receive a stem cell transplant.

In its sample, this clonotype was seen many times. The chain links TRBV7-2 to TRBJ2-1; 9 positions match TRBD2. Germline V gene lookup returns CDR1 SGHTA and CDR2 FQGNSA. Trimming cost V 5 bases and J 1 base; bases outside gene matches: 6. CDR3 length: 16 residues. The CDR3 loop is CASSLISGGSYNEQFF. The CDR3 DNA reads TGTGCCAGCAGCCTTATTAGCGGGGGTTCCTACAATGAGCAGTTCTTC.

This clonotype was detected many times. The chain employs TRBV7-6 and TRBJ1-1; D ambiguous. Between the trimmed V and J ends, which lost 5 bases and 7 bases, there was a span of 11 bases. This CDR3 comprises 12 residues. Germline V gives CDR1 SGHVS, CDR2 FNYEAQ. CDR3 sequence: CASSQVWGEAFF. CDR3 bases: TGTGCCAGCAGCCAGGTATGGGGTGAAGCTTTCTTT.

This clonotype was counted ten times or more. This chain joins TRBV7-2 and TRBJ2-1; D gene uncertain. The CDR3 contains 13 residues. Germline V gene lookup returns CDR1 SGHTA and CDR2 FQGNSA. The V end was cut by 7 bases, the J end by 2 bases, with 9 bases between. CDR3 protein: CASKVPTYNEQFF. The CDR3 region has the DNA TGTGCCAGCAAGGTCCCGACCTACAATGAGCAGTTCTTC.

This clonotype was found many times. The rearrangement uses TRBV5-1 and TRBJ2-2, with TRBD2 matching over 7 bases. The J segment lost 2 bases and the V segment lost 4 bases, leaving 11 bases of the junction unmatched. In germline, CDR1 is SGHRS, CDR2 YFSETQ. The CDR3 runs to 17 residues. In DNA form, the CDR3 reads TGCGCCAGCAGCGTTCGGACTGGCGGGAGAAACACCGGGGAGCTGTTTTTT. Protein product: CASSVRTGGRNTGELFF.

In its sample, this clonotype was seen many times. This sequence joins TRBV12-3 or TRBV12-4 and TRBJ2-2, with a possible D match to TRBD1 (5 bases). The length of the CDR3 is 14 residues. V lost 1 base and J lost 6, with 9 bases in between. For the CDR3, the DNA is TGTGCCAGCAGTTTAGTAAGGGGTGCCGGGGAGCTGTTTTTT. Its protein is CASSLVRGAGELFF.

This clonotype was seen ten or more times. The chain recombines TRBV6-5 with TRBJ2-1; TRBD2 aligns across 10 bases. The V gene end was trimmed by 5 bases and the J gene end by 4 bases; junction bases not matched to a gene: 2. This CDR3 has 14 amino acids. The germline V gene has CDR1 MNHEY and CDR2 SVGAGI. The CDR3 is CASSRLAGYNEQFF. The DNA for the CDR3 is TGTGCCAGCAGTAGACTAGCGGGTTACAATGAGCAGTTCTTC.

This clonotype was observed many times. The gene calls are TRBV5-1 and TRBJ2-7, with TRBD2 identical over 12 bases. From germline, CDR1 is SGHRS and CDR2 YFSETQ. The CDR3 runs to 18 residues. V shed 0 bases and J 2 bases; nucleotides not matched to a gene: 9. CDR3 residues: CASSLEPSTSGGAYEQYV. The CDR3 DNA reads as TGCGCCAGCAGCTTGGAGCCCTCGACTAGCGGGGGTGCCTACGAGCAGTACGTC.

The chain uses TRBV20-1 and TRBJ2-5, with a possible D match to TRBD2 (7 bases). CDR3 size: 13 residues. Germline CDR1 DFQATT, CDR2 SNEGSKA (reference sequence). Trimming shortened V by 6 bases and J by 5 bases, and 16 bases separated the two germline ends. The CDR3 nucleotides read TGCAGTGCCGATTCTGGCGGGGGCGAGACCCAGTACTTC. The encoded protein is CSADSGGGETQYF.

This clonotype was detected ten times or more. The chain recombines TRBV6-2 or TRBV6-3 with TRBJ2-7; tentatively, D is TRBD1 or TRBD2 (6 bases each). Germline V CDR1 and CDR2: MNHEY, SVGEGT. The CDR3 extends over 16 amino acids. V shed 0 bases and J shed 1 base, with 13 bases lying between them. The CDR3 DNA reads as TGTGCCAGCAGTTACTCGCGGGACAAAAGATCCTACGAGCAGTACTTC. It encodes CASSYSRDKRSYEQYF.